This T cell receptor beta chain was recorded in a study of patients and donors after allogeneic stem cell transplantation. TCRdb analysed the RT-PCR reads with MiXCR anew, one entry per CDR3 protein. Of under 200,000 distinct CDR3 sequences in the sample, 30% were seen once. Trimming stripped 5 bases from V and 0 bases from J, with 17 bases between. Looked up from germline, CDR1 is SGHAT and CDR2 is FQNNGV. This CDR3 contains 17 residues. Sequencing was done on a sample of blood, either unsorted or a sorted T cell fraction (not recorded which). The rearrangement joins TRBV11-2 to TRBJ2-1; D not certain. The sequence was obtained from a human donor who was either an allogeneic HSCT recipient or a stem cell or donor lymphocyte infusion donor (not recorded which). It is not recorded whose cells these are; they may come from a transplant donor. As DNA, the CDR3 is TGTGCCAGCAGCCTTAGGGCAGTCCTGAGCTCCTACAATGAGCAGTTCTTC. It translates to CASSLRAVLSSYNEQFF.